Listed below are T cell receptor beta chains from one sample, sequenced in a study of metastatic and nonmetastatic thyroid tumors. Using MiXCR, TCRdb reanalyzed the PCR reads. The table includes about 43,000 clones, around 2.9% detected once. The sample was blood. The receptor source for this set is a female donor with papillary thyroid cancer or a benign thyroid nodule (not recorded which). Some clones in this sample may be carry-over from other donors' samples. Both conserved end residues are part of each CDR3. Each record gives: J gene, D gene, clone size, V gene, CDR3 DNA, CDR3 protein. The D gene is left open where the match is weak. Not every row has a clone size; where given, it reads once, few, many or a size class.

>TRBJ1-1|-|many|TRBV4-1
TGCGCCAGCAGCCGTCCAGGGTCTGAAGCTTTCTTT
CASSRPGSEAFF
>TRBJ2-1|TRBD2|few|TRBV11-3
TGTGCCAGCAGCATCGGCGGCGGGAGGAGTGCCTACAATGAGCAGTTCTTC
CASSIGGGRSAYNEQFF
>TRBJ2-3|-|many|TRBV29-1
TGCAGCGCTGAAGGGCGGGGCACAGATACGCAGTATTTT
CSAEGRGTDTQYF
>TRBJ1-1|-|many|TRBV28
TGTGCCAGCAGTTCGTCGGCGCTGAACACTGAAGCTTTCTTT
CASSSSALNTEAFF
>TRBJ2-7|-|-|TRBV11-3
TGTGCCAGCAGCTTAGACCGCGGTTGGGGCTACGAGCAGTACTTC
CASSLDRGWGYEQYF
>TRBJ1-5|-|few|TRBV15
TGTTCCACCAGCAGGGTGCAGGGCCATCAGCCCCAGCATTTT
CSTSRVQGHQPQHF
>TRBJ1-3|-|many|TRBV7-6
TGTGCCAGCAGCTTAGGGCAGGTCTCTGGAAACACCATATATTTT
CASSLGQVSGNTIYF
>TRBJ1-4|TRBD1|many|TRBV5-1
TGCGCCAGCAGGCGGGGAACAGGGGGAATCGAAAAACTGTTTTTT
CASRRGTGGIEKLFF
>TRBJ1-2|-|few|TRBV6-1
TGTGCCAGCATCCCCAGGTGGGGAAGCTATGGCTACACCTTC
CASIPRWGSYGYTF
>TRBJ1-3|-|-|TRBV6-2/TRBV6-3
TGTGCCAGCAGTTACTCGAAGGGTCCCGGAAACACCATATATTTT
CASSYSKGPGNTIYF
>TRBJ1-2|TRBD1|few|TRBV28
TGTGCCAGCATTAAAGCGCTCGGGACAGTCTATGGCTACACCTTC
CASIKALGTVYGYTF
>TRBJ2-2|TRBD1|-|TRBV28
TGTGCCAGCAGTTTTTGGGACAGATACACCGGGGAGCTGTTTTTT
CASSFWDRYTGELFF
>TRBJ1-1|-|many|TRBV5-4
TGTGCCAGCAGCCCCCGGGGGGGGGCAGACACTGAAGCTTTCTTT
CASSPRGGADTEAFF
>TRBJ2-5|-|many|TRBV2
TGTGCCAGCAGTGAAGGCCCCGGCGCCCGGACCCAGTACTTC
CASSEGPGARTQYF
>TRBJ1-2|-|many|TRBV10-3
TGTGCCATCAGTGATGGGCCAGCTATACCACCGGACTACACCTTC
CAISDGPAIPPDYTF
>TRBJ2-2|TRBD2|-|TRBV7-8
TGTGCAGGGGGTAGCGGGAGGTCCGGGGAGCTGTTTTTT
CAGGSGRSGELFF
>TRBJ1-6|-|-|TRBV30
TGTGCCTGGAGTGTAGGTGGTCTTCGTAGGAGCTCCTATAATTCACCCCTCCACTTT
CAWSVGGLRRSSYNSPLHF
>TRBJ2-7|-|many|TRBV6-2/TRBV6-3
TGTGCCAGCAGGAGAGGGTCAACCTACTCCTACGAGCAGTACTTC
CASRRGSTYSYEQYF
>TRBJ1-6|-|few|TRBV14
TGTGCCAGCAGCCCTCTACTAGAAAATTCACCCCTCCACTTT
CASSPLLENSPLHF
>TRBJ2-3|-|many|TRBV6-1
TGTGCCAGCAGGGACCGCTCCCTCGGCACAGATACGCAGTATTTT
CASRDRSLGTDTQYF
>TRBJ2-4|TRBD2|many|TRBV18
TGTGCCAGCTCACCCCTAGCGGGAGAAAACATTCAGTACTTC
CASSPLAGENIQYF
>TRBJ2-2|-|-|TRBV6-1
TGTGCCAGCAGTGAAGTACGGGCGTCTGGCACCGGGGAGCTGTTTTTT
CASSEVRASGTGELFF
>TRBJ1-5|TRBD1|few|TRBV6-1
TGTGCCAGCAGGACAGGGGACAATCAGCCCCAGCATTTT
CASRTGDNQPQHF
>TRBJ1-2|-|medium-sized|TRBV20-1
TGCAGTGCCCCCCCGGGGGAATCCTATGGCTACACCTTC
CSAPPGESYGYTF
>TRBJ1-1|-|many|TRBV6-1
TGTGCCAGCAGTTCCCCGGGCACTGAAGCTTTCTTT
CASSSPGTEAFF
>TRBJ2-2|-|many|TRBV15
TGTGCCACCAGCAAGGAGGCCGGGGAGCTGTTTTTT
CATSKEAGELFF
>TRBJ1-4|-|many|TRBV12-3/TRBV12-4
TGTGCCAGCAGTTTATACCGGGACGGGGAAAAACTGTTTTTT
CASSLYRDGEKLFF
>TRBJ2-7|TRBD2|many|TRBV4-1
TGCGCCAGCAGCCAACTAGGGACTAGCGAATTCCACGAGCAGTACTTC
CASSQLGTSEFHEQYF
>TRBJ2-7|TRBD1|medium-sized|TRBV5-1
TGCGCCAGCAGCTTTGGACAGGGGGCATTGACCTACTCCTACGAGCAGTACTTC
CASSFGQGALTYSYEQYF
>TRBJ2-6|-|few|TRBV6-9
TGTGCCAGCAGTTCCCCGGGACAAAAATCTGGGGCCAACGTCCTGACTTTC
CASSSPGQKSGANVLTF
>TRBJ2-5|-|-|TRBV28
TGTGCCAGCAGTTTATACGGACAGCTCCAAGAGACCCAGTACTTC
CASSLYGQLQETQYF
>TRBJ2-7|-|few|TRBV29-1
TGCAGCGTTAAAAGGACAGTAGCATCCTACGAGCAGTACTTC
CSVKRTVASYEQYF